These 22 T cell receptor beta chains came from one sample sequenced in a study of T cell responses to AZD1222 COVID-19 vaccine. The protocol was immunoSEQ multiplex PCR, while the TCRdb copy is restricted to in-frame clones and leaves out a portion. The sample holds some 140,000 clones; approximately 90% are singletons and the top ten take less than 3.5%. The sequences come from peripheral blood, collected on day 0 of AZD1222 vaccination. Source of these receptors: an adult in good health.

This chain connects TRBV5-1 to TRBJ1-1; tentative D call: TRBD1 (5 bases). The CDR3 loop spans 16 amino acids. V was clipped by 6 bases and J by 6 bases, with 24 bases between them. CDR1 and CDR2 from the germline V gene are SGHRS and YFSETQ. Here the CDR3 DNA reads TGCGCCAGCACCTCTTCTGGGGGGTCTATTAGGGCTGAAGCTTTCTTT. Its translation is CASTSSGGSIRAEAFF.

CDR3 amino acids: CSAPRDYGYTF. The CDR3 bases are TGCAGTGCACCTCGTGACTATGGCTACACCTTC. The rearrangement joins TRBV20-1 to TRBJ1-2; D remains ambiguous. V was trimmed by 6 bases and J by 3 bases, leaving 8 bases between them. The CDR3 spans 11 residues. From germline, CDR1 is DFQATT and CDR2 SNEGSKA (reference sequence).

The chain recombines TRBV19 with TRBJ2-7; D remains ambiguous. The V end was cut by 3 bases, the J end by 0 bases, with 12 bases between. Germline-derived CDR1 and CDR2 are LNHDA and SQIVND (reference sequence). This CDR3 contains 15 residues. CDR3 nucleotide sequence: TGTGCCAGTAGTATTAGTGGGCGCCGCTCCTACGAGCAGTACTTC. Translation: CASSISGRRSYEQYF.

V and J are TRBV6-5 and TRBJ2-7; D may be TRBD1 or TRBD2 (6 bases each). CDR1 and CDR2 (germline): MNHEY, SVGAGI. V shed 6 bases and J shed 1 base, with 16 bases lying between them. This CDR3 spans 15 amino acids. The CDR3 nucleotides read TGTGCCAGCAGCCTAGGGGGGCGAGGATCCTACGAGCAGTACTTC. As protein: CASSLGGRGSYEQYF.

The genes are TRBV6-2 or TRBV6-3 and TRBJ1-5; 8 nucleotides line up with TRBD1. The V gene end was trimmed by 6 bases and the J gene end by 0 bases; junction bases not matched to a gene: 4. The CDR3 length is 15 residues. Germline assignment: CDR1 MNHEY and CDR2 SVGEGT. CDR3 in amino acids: CASSSDRDSNQPQHF. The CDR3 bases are TGTGCCAGCAGCTCGGACAGGGATAGCAATCAGCCCCAGCATTTT.

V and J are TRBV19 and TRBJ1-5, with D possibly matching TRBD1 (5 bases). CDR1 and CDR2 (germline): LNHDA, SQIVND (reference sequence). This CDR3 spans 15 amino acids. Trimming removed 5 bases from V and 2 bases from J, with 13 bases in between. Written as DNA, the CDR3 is TGTGCCAGTAGTGCCCGGAGGGACGGCAATCAGCCCCAGCATTTT. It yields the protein CASSARRDGNQPQHF.

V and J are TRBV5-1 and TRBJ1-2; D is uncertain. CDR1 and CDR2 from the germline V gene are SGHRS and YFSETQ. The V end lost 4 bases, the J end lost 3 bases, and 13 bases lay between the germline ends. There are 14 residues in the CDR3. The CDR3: CASSPLTPDYGYTF. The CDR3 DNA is TGCGCCAGCAGCCCTCTGACTCCCGACTATGGCTACACCTTC.

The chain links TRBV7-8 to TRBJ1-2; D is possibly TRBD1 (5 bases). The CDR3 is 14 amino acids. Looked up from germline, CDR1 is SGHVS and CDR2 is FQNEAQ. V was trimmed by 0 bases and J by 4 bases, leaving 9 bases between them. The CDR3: CASSLAETVYGYTF. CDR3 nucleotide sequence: TGTGCCAGCAGCTTAGCGGAGACAGTCTATGGCTACACCTTC.

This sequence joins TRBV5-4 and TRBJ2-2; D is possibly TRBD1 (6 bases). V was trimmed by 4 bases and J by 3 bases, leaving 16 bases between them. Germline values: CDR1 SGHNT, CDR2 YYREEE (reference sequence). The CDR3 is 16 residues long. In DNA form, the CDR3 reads TGTGCCAGCAGCCGGATTGGTCAGGGGCACACCGGGGAGCTGTTTTTT. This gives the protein CASSRIGQGHTGELFF.

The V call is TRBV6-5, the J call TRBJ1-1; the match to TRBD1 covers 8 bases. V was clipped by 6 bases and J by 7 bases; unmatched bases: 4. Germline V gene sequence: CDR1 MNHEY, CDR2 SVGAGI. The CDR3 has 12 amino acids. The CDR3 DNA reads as TGTGCCAGCAGGGCAGGGGGCGGTGAAGCTTTCTTT. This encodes CASRAGGGEAFF.

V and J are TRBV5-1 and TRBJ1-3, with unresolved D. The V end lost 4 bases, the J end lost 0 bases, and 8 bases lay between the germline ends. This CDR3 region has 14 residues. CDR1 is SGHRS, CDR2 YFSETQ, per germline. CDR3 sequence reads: CASSAPGSGNTIYF. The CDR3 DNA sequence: TGCGCCAGCAGCGCCCCCGGCTCTGGAAACACCATATATTTT.

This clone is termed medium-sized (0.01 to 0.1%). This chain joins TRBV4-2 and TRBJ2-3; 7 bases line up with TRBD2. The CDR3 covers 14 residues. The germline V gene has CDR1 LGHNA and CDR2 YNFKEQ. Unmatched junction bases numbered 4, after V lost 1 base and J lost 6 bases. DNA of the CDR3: TGTGCCAGCAGCCAAGGGGGCGGGGGTGATACGCAGTATTTT. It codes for CASSQGGGGDTQYF.

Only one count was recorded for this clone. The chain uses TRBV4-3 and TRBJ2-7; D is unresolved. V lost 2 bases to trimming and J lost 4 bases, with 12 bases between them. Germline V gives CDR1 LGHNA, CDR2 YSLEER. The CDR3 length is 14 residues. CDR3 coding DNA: TGCGCCAGCAGCCAATTTCCCCTTGGTTACGAGCAGTACTTC. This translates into CASSQFPLGYEQYF.

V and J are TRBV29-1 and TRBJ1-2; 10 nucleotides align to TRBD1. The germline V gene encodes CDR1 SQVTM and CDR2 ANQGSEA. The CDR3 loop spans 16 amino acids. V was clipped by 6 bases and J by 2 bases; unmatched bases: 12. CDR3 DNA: TGCAGCGTGCAAGCCATGGACAGGGGGACGAACTATGGCTACACCTTC. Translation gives CSVQAMDRGTNYGYTF.

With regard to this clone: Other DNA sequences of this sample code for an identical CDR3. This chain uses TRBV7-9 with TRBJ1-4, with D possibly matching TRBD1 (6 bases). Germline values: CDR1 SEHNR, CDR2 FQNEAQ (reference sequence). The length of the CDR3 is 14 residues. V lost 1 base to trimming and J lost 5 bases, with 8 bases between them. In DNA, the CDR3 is TGTGCCAGCAGCTTAGGGCAGGGGAATGAAAAACTGTTTTTT. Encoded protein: CASSLGQGNEKLFF.

CDR3 DNA: TGCGCCAGCAGCTTGGAGCCGGTGGGGCAGACTAATGAAAAACTGTTTTTT. It yields the protein CASSLEPVGQTNEKLFF. V gene TRBV5-1 combines with J gene TRBJ1-4; TRBD1 might be the D (5 bases). V was cut by 0 bases and J by 2 bases, with 14 bases left in between. The CDR3 is made up of 17 amino acids. Per germline, CDR1 SGHRS and CDR2 YFSETQ.

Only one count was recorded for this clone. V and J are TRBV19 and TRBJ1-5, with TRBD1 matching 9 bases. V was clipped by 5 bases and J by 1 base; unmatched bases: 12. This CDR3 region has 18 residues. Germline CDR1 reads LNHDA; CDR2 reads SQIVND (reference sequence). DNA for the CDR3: TGTGCCAGTAGTGATCCAAACAGGGGGCTCAAAAGCAATCAGCCCCAGCATTTT. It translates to CASSDPNRGLKSNQPQHF. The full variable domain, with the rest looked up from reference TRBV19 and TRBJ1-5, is DGGITQSPKYLFRKEGQNVTLSCEQNLNHDAMYWYRQDPGQGLRLIYYSQIVNDFQKGDIAEGYSVSREKKESFPLTVTSAQKNPTAFYLCASSDPNRGLKSNQPQHFGDGTRLSIL.

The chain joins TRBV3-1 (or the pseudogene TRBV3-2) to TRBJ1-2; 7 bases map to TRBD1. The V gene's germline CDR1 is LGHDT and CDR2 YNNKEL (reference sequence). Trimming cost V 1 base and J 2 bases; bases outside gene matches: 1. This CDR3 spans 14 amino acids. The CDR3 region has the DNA TGTGCCAGCAGCCAAGTGACAGGGAACTATGGCTACACCTTC. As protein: CASSQVTGNYGYTF.

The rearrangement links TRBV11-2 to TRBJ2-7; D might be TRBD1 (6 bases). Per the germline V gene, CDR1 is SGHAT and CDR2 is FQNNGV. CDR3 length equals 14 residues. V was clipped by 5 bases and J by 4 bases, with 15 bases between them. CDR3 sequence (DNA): TGTGCCAGCAGCCTCGACAGGTTAGCGTACGAGCAGTACTTC. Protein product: CASSLDRLAYEQYF. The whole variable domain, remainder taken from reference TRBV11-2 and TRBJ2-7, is EAGVAQSPRYKIIEKRQSVAFWCNPISGHATLYWYQQILGQGPKLLIQFQNNGVVDDSQLPKDRFSAERLKGVDSTLKIQPAKLEDSAVYLCASSLDRLAYEQYFGPGTRLTVT.

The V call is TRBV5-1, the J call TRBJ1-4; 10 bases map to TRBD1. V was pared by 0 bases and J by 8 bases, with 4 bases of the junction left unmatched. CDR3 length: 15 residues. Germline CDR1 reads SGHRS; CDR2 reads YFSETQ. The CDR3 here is CASSLATGGEEKLFF. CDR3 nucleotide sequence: TGCGCCAGCAGCTTGGCGACAGGGGGCGAGGAAAAACTGTTTTTT.

The CDR3 sequence: CASSWGQGSNEKLFF. The CDR3 bases are TGTGCCAGCAGCTGGGGACAGGGGTCTAATGAAAAACTGTTTTTT. The chain employs TRBV5-4 and TRBJ1-4, with 10 bases fitting TRBD1. V lost 3 bases to trimming and J lost 3 bases; unmatched junction nucleotides: 2. The CDR3 covers 15 residues. The V gene's germline CDR1 is SGHNT and CDR2 YYREEE (reference sequence).

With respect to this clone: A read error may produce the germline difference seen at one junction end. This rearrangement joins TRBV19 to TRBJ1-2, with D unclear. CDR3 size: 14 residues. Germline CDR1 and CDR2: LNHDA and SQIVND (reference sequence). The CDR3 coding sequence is TGTGCCAGTAGTGTAGAACCACAAAGCTATGGCTACACCTTC. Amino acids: CASSVEPQSYGYTF.